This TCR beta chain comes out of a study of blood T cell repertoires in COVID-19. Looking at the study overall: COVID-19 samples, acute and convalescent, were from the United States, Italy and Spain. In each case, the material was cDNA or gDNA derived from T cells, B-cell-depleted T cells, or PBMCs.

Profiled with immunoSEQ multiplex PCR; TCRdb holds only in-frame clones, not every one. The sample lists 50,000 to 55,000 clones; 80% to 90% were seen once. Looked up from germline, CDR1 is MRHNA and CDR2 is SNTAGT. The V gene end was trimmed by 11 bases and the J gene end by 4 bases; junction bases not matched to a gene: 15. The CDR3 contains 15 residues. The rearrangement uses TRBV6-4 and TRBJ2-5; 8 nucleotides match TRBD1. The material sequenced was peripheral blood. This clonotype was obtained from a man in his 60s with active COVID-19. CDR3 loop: CARGTGRGLVETQYF. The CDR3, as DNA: TGTGCCCGAGGGACGGGCAGGGGGCTTGTAGAGACCCAGTACTTC.